This T cell receptor beta chain was observed in a study of blood T cell repertoires in COVID-19. Study summary: PBMCs, B-cell-depleted T cells, or T cells provided the cDNA or gDNA that made up the material.

This clone was recorded many times. The CDR3 is 16 amino acids. Trimming stripped 6 bases from V and 6 bases from J, with 21 bases between. Germline CDR1 MGHRA, CDR2 YSYEKL. The Seattle patients joined while their infection was active and were tracked longitudinally afterward. Authors' methods: It was from reference gene primer amplification that nucleated cell counts were estimated. Method: immunoSEQ multiplex PCR; TCRdb's copy keeps in-frame clones and lacks some. The V and J calls and clone size were taken over from that table, and D and trimming were inferred from the DNA. The sample carries approximately 290,000 clones, around 85% recorded once.

Material: peripheral blood. This rearrangement joins TRBV4-1 to TRBJ1-5, with unresolved D. The TCR originated in a human donor with COVID-19, enrolled during active disease. The donor label of this sample is uncertain. The CDR3 is CASRRGFPGGSQPQHF. The CDR3 DNA follows: TGCGCCAGCAGGAGAGGGTTCCCGGGAGGCAGTCAGCCCCAGCATTTT.